These 23 T cell receptor beta chains originate from one sample sequenced in a study of T cell responses to AZD1222 COVID-19 vaccine. TCRdb keeps only in-frame clones here, not all; method: immunoSEQ multiplex PCR. The repertoire holds 150,000 to 200,000 clones, with 80% to 90% as singletons. The sequences come from peripheral blood, collected 28 days after the second AZD1222 dose. Every receptor here comes from an adult who received the AZD1222 COVID-19 vaccine.

The rearrangement joins TRBV7-2 to TRBJ2-7, with unresolved D. V was trimmed by 6 bases and J by 0 bases, leaving 12 bases between them. The germline V gene encodes CDR1 SGHTA and CDR2 FQGNSA. The CDR3 has 14 residues. CDR3 bases: TGTGCCAGCAGAGATTGGACGTACTCCTACGAGCAGTACTTC. It specifies CASRDWTYSYEQYF. The full variable domain, with the rest looked up from reference TRBV7-2 and TRBJ2-7, is GAGVSQSPSNKVTEKGKDVELRCDPISGHTALYWYRQSLGQGLEFLIYFQGNSAPDKSGLPSDRFSAERTGGSVSTLTIQRTQQEDSAVYLCASRDWTYSYEQYFGPGTRLTVT.

This sequence joins TRBV11-3 and TRBJ2-1; no reliable D call. The CDR3 has 14 residues. V was cut by 5 bases and J by 2 bases, with 10 bases left in between. Germline V lookup: CDR1 SGHNT, CDR2 YENEEA. Here the CDR3 reads CASSPAPTYNEQFF. The CDR3 nucleotides are TGTGCCAGCAGCCCCGCCCCCACCTACAATGAGCAGTTCTTC.

The count of this clone is one. V usage is TRBV5-6 and J usage is TRBJ1-2, with 7 bases that match TRBD1. The J segment lost 3 bases and the V segment lost 0 bases, leaving 5 bases of the junction unmatched. The germline V gene has CDR1 SGHDT and CDR2 YYEEEE. The CDR3 consists of 15 residues. Here the CDR3 reads CASSLGTGAYYGYTF. As DNA, the CDR3 is TGTGCCAGCAGCTTGGGTACAGGGGCCTACTATGGCTACACCTTC.

Here the CDR3 reads CASSEKDTYEQYF. As DNA, the CDR3 is TGTGCCAGCAGTGAAAAGGATACCTACGAGCAGTACTTC. The rearrangement uses TRBV6-1 and TRBJ2-7, with D hard to call. The germline V gene encodes CDR1 MNHNS and CDR2 SASEGT. The CDR3 runs to 13 residues. V was cut by 2 bases and J by 2 bases, with 7 bases left in between.

The CDR3: CASSQELGYGYTF. The CDR3 coding sequence is TGTGCCAGCAGTCAAGAACTGGGCTATGGCTACACCTTC. The rearrangement joins TRBV6-4 to TRBJ1-2; no definite D call. The CDR3 loop spans 13 amino acids. V was cut by 5 bases and J by 4 bases, with 11 bases left in between. Germline CDR1 is MRHNA and CDR2 is SNTAGT.

The rearrangement links TRBV19 to TRBJ1-6; D is undetermined. V was clipped by 5 bases and J by 7 bases, with 15 bases between them. The CDR3 runs 15 residues. Per germline, CDR1 LNHDA and CDR2 SQIVND (reference sequence). CDR3 protein: CASSLGVMGNSPLHF. CDR3 nucleotide sequence: TGTGCCAGTAGTCTCGGCGTTATGGGCAATTCACCCCTCCACTTT.

The chain combines TRBV3-1 (or the pseudogene TRBV3-2) with TRBJ1-1; no definite D call. With 1 base removed from V and 5 bases from J, the gap between germline ends came to 11 bases. This CDR3 has 14 amino acids. In germline, CDR1 is LGHDT, CDR2 YNNKEL (reference sequence). The CDR3 coding sequence is TGTGCCAGCAGCCAAGGAAGGGTTAGTACTGAAGCTTTCTTT. It codes for CASSQGRVSTEAFF.

The chain carries TRBV28 and TRBJ1-1; 9 positions match TRBD1. CDR3 size: 16 residues. With 5 bases clipped from V and 2 bases from J, the junction kept 9 bases outside the gene matches. From germline, CDR1 is MDHEN and CDR2 SYDVKM. The CDR3 protein is CASSRLPGQGNTEAFF. DNA for the CDR3: TGTGCCAGCAGTCGGCTTCCGGGACAGGGAAACACTGAAGCTTTCTTT.

This clone appeared once. The chain uses TRBV19 and TRBJ1-5; D unclear. Germline lookup yields CDR1 LNHDA and CDR2 SQIVND (reference sequence). CDR3 length: 16 amino acids. The V gene lost 4 bases and the J gene lost 0 bases, with 13 bases spanning the gap. In nucleotides, the CDR3 is TGTGCCAGTAGTAATTCCCAGGTAGATAGCAATCAGCCCCAGCATTTT. Its translation is CASSNSQVDSNQPQHF. Full variable domain (missing parts from reference TRBV19 and TRBJ1-5): DGGITQSPKYLFRKEGQNVTLSCEQNLNHDAMYWYRQDPGQGLRLIYYSQIVNDFQKGDIAEGYSVSREKKESFPLTVTSAQKNPTAFYLCASSNSQVDSNQPQHFGDGTRLSIL.

The CDR3 region is CASSQQSSYNSPLHF. The CDR3 bases are TGTGCCAGCAGCCAACAGAGCTCCTATAATTCACCCCTCCACTTT. The chain carries TRBV3-1 (or the pseudogene TRBV3-2) and TRBJ1-6; no definite D call. V was shortened by 2 bases and J by 0 bases, with 5 bases between the two germline ends. CDR1 and CDR2 from the germline V gene are LGHDT and YNNKEL (reference sequence). There are 15 residues in the CDR3.

The chain is built from TRBV25-1 and TRBJ1-4, with D possibly matching TRBD1 (6 bases). CDR3 length: 15 amino acids. V was clipped by 6 bases and J by 5 bases, with 16 bases between them. From germline, CDR1 is MGHDK and CDR2 SYGVNS. Here the CDR3 reads CASRPPGALNEKLFF. Written as DNA, the CDR3 is TGTGCCAGCAGACCCCCAGGGGCCCTAAATGAAAAACTGTTTTTT.

The V call is TRBV7-9, the J call TRBJ1-2; D is uncertain. Per the germline V gene, CDR1 is SEHNR and CDR2 is FQNEAQ (reference sequence). This CDR3 has 14 residues. V gave up 0 bases and J gave up 1 base, with 6 bases separating them. CDR3 sequence: CASSLAGLNYGYTF. CDR3 DNA: TGTGCCAGCAGCTTAGCGGGTCTTAACTATGGCTACACCTTC. Full variable domain (rest looked up from reference TRBV7-9 and TRBJ1-2): DTGVSQNPRHKITKRGQNVTFRCDPISEHNRLYWYRQTLGQGPEFLTYFQNEAQLEKSRLLSDRFSAERPKGSFSTLEIQRTEQGDSAMYLCASSLAGLNYGYTFGSGTRLTVV.

V usage is TRBV2 and J usage is TRBJ1-2; 8 bases fit TRBD1. J was trimmed by 2 bases and V by 4 bases; bases with no gene match: 3. Germline V gene sequence: CDR1 SNHLY, CDR2 FYNNEI. The CDR3 loop spans 14 amino acids. The CDR3 is CASSGGQANYGYTF. CDR3 bases: TGTGCCAGCAGTGGGGGACAGGCCAACTATGGCTACACCTTC.

The CDR3 DNA follows: TGTGCCAGCAGCTTTTCCCCCAATTCACCCCTCCACTTT. This codes for CASSFSPNSPLHF. The chain links TRBV5-5 to TRBJ1-6; D is undetermined. The V end was cut by 2 bases, the J end by 7 bases, with 7 bases between. The CDR3 totals 13 residues. Germline V gene sequence: CDR1 SGHKS, CDR2 YYEKEE (reference sequence).

This sequence joins TRBV25-1 and TRBJ2-5; 9 nucleotides line up with TRBD2. J lost 5 bases, V lost 4 bases, and 14 bases had no gene match. CDR1 and CDR2 from the germline V gene are MGHDK and SYGVNS. The CDR3 is 17 residues long. In DNA form, the CDR3 reads TGTGCCAGCAGTGCTCCCCGTCCGGGACTAGCTAAGGAGACCCAGTACTTC. Translated: CASSAPRPGLAKETQYF. Combining the CDR3 with reference TRBV25-1 and TRBJ2-5 gives the whole variable domain EADIYQTPRYLVIGTGKKITLECSQTMGHDKMYWYQQDPGMELHLIHYSYGVNSTEKGDLSSESTVSRIRTEHFPLTLESARPSHTSQYLCASSAPRPGLAKETQYFGPGTRLLVL.

The chain recombines TRBV5-4 with TRBJ1-3; weak D call: TRBD1 (6 bases). This CDR3 is 15 amino acids long. Trimming pared 1 base from V and 0 bases from J, leaving 8 bases between. The germline V gene encodes CDR1 SGHNT and CDR2 YYREEE (reference sequence). CDR3 region: CASSLTGISGNTIYF. The CDR3, as DNA: TGTGCCAGCAGCTTGACAGGGATCTCTGGAAACACCATATATTTT.

This chain uses TRBV30 with TRBJ2-1, with 13 bases matching TRBD2. Germline CDR1 and CDR2: GTSNPN and SVGIG (reference sequence). The trim removed 0 bases at V and 2 bases at J, leaving 1 base unmatched. The CDR3 extends over 16 amino acids. The CDR3 coding sequence is TGTGCCTGGAGTGTGGGGACTAGCGGGGCCTACAATGAGCAGTTCTTC. Translating it yields CAWSVGTSGAYNEQFF.

J is TRBJ2-5 and V is TRBV6-5, with D maybe TRBD1 (5 bases). The CDR3 loop spans 15 amino acids. Trimming left V 5 bases short and J 2 bases short, with 15 bases between. Looked up from germline, CDR1 is MNHEY and CDR2 is SVGAGI. The CDR3 coding sequence is TGTGCCAGCAGTACCTCAGGGAACGCACAAGAGACCCAGTACTTC. Its protein is CASSTSGNAQETQYF.

Points on this clone: This CDR3 is also generated by other DNA sequences in the sample. This rearrangement joins TRBV5-1 to TRBJ2-7; no firm D call. Germline V gene data show CDR1 as SGHRS and CDR2 as YFSETQ. The CDR3 covers 12 residues. Trimming removed 0 bases at V and 4 bases at J, with 5 bases between. The CDR3 here is CASSLEGYEQYF. The DNA for the CDR3 is TGCGCCAGCAGCTTGGAAGGATACGAGCAGTACTTC.

The rearrangement joins TRBV6-5 to TRBJ1-4, with D perhaps matching TRBD1 (5 bases). Trimming stripped 4 bases from V and 6 bases from J, with 12 bases between. CDR3 length equals 14 residues. CDR1 is MNHEY, CDR2 SVGAGI, per germline. In DNA form, the CDR3 reads TGTGCCAGCAGTTCTTTCGCGGGGGATGAAAAACTGTTTTTT. Translated, it gives CASSSFAGDEKLFF.

This sequence joins TRBV30 and TRBJ2-5; 7 nucleotides agree with TRBD2. The CDR3 length is 13 residues. V lost 8 bases, J lost 3 bases, and 9 bases stayed unmatched. Germline CDR1 reads GTSNPN; CDR2 reads SVGIG (reference sequence). CDR3 coding DNA: TGTGCCACCGGGACTACCTCCAAAGAGACCCAGTACTTC. Protein sequence: CATGTTSKETQYF. Variable domain in full (rest from reference TRBV30 and TRBJ2-5): SQTIHQWPATLVQPVGSPLSLECTVEGTSNPNLYWYRQAAGRGLQLLFYSVGIGQISSEVPQNLSASRPQDRQFILSSKKLLLSDSGFYLCATGTTSKETQYFGPGTRLLVL.

V gene TRBV7-8 combines with J gene TRBJ1-5; possibly TRBD1 for D (5 bases). The length of the CDR3 is 15 residues. CDR1 SGHVS and CDR2 FQNEAQ come from the germline V gene. The V end lost 6 bases, the J end lost 0 bases, and 12 bases lay between the germline ends. The CDR3 spells CASSPREFSNQPQHF. The CDR3 DNA follows: TGTGCCAGCAGTCCCAGGGAATTTAGCAATCAGCCCCAGCATTTT.

CDR3 in DNA: TGTGCCAGCAGCGTAGTACAGGCCTCTGGGGAGCTGTTTTTT. This translates into CASSVVQASGELFF. The chain recombines TRBV9 with TRBJ2-2; the D gene is possibly TRBD1 (5 bases). The CDR3 loop spans 14 amino acids. Germline V gene lookup returns CDR1 SGDLS and CDR2 YYNGEE. The ends were cut back, 0 bases at V and 8 bases at J, with 11 bases in the middle.